A selection of T cell receptor beta chains follows, all from one sample in a study of STAT3 mutations in large granular lymphocyte leukemia. Data came from immunoSEQ multiplex PCR; TCRdb stores just in-frame clones and leaves some out. The sample lists over 30,000 clones; 70% to 90% were seen once. Input material: PBMCs. The source of these receptors is a human donor with T large granular lymphocyte leukemia. Some clones in this sample may be carry-over from other donors' samples. Both conserved end residues are part of each CDR3. A D gene is named only where the DNA matches it firmly. Size is stated for part of the rows, as once, few or many counts, or as a class when the clone is expanded.

v_gene	j_gene	d_gene	abundance	len	CDR3nt	CDR3aa
TRBV2	TRBJ1-4	TRBD1	NA	16	TGTGCCAGCAGTCAGGGGACTCAGGGGGCTAATGAAAAACTGTTTTTT	CASSQGTQGANEKLFF
TRBV7-6	TRBJ1-1	TRBD1	NA	16	TGTGCCAGCAGCTTAGGACAGGGGGCGCTTACCACTGAAGCTTTCTTT	CASSLGQGALTTEAFF
TRBV7-2	TRBJ1-5	TRBD1	once	15	TGTGCCAGCAGCTTAGCAGGGACAGGCGATCAGCCCCAGCATTTT	CASSLAGTGDQPQHF
TRBV29-1	TRBJ2-3	TRBD2	once	15	TGCAGCGTGCTAGCCCCTCTATGGACTAGCGGGGGGAACTATTTT	CSVLAPLWTSGGNYF
TRBV7-9	TRBJ1-3	NA	NA	16	TGTGCCAGCAGCTTCGGGTCTCGAAGCCTTGGAAACACCATATATTTT	CASSFGSRSLGNTIYF
TRBV4-3	TRBJ1-6	TRBD1	once	15	TGCGCCAGCAGCCGACAGACAGGGGTCGGTTCACCCCTCCACTTT	CASSRQTGVGSPLHF
TRBV19	TRBJ2-5	NA	NA	13	TGTGCCAGTAGTATCAAGCCCCAAGAGACCCAGTACTTC	CASSIKPQETQYF
TRBV5-1	TRBJ1-4	TRBD1	once	15	TGCGCCAGCAGCCCGACTGGACAGGGAGGGGAAAAACTGTTTTTT	CASSPTGQGGEKLFF
TRBV19	TRBJ1-6	NA	NA	13	TGTGCCAGTCGAGGACAGAATAATTCACCCCTCCACTTT	CASRGQNNSPLHF
TRBV6-5	TRBJ1-5	NA	NA	15	TGTGCCAGCAGAGTCACGGGAGGGGGGCATCAGCCCCAGCATTTT	CASRVTGGGHQPQHF
TRBV4-3	TRBJ2-7	TRBD2	NA	15	TGCGCCAGCAGCCAGGGACTAGCGGGACCCTACGAGCAGTACTTC	CASSQGLAGPYEQYF
TRBV19	TRBJ2-4	TRBD1	once	16	TGTGCCAGTAGTATTGAGGACAGGGGGCCCAAAAACATTCAGTACTTC	CASSIEDRGPKNIQYF
TRBV19	TRBJ1-1	NA	NA	15	TGTGCCAGTAGTATAGTCGGGGGAAGGGGCACTGAAGCTTTCTTT	CASSIVGGRGTEAFF
TRBV5-6	TRBJ1-2	NA	NA	15	TGTGCCAGCAGCTTGGTCGAGGGGCCTAACTATGGCTACACCTTC	CASSLVEGPNYGYTF
TRBV5-6	TRBJ2-1	TRBD1	once	13	TGTGCCAGCAGTCCCGGGACAGGGGTCGAGCAGTTCTTC	CASSPGTGVEQFF